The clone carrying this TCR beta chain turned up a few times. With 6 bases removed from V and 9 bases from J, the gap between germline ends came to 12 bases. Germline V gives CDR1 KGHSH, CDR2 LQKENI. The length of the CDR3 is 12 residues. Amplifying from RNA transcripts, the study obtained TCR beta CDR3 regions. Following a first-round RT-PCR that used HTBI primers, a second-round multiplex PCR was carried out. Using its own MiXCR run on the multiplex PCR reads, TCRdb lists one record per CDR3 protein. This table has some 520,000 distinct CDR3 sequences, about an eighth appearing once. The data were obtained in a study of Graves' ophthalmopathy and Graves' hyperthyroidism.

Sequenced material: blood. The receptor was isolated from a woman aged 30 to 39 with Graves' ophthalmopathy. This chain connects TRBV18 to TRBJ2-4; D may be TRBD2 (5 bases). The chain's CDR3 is CASSGRGCIQYF. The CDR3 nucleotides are TGTGCCAGCTCTGGCCGCGGGTGCATTCAGTACTTC.